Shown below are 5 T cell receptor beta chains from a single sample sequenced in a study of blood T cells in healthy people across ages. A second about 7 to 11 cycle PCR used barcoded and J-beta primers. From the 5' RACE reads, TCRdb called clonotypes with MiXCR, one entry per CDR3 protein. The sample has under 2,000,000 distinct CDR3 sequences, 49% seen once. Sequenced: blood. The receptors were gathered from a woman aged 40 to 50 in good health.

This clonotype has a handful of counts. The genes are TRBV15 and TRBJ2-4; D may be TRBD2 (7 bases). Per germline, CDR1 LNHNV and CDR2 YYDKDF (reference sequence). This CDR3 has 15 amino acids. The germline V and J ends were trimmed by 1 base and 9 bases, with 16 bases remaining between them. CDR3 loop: CATSRASGGGGIQYF. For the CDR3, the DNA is TGTGCCACCAGCAGAGCGTCTGGGGGAGGGGGCATTCAGTACTTC. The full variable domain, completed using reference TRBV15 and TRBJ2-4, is DAMVIQNPRYQVTQFGKPVTLSCSQTLNHNVMYWYQQKSSQAPKLLFHYYDKDFNNEADTPDNFQSRRPNTSFCFLDIRSPGLGDTAMYLCATSRASGGGGIQYFGAGTRLSVL.

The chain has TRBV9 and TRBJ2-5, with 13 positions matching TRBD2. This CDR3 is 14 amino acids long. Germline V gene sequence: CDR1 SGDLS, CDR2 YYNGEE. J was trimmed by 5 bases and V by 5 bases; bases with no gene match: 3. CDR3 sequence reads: CASRGLAGWETQYF. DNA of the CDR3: TGTGCCAGCAGGGGACTAGCGGGGTGGGAGACCCAGTACTTC.

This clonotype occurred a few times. The CDR3 DNA is TGTGCCAGCAGTTTATCACAGTACTACGAGCAGTACTTC. This encodes CASSLSQYYEQYF. The chain has TRBV28 and TRBJ2-7, with no clear D. The CDR3 totals 13 residues. Looked up from germline, CDR1 is MDHEN and CDR2 is SYDVKM. Trimming pared 1 base from V and 3 bases from J, leaving 7 bases between.

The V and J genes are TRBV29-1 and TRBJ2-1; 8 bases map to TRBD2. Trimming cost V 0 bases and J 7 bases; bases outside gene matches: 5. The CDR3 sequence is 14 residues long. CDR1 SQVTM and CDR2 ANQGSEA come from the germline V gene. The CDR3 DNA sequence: TGCAGCGTTGAAGACCGGGGGGGCAGAAATGAGCAGTTCTTC. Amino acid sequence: CSVEDRGGRNEQFF.

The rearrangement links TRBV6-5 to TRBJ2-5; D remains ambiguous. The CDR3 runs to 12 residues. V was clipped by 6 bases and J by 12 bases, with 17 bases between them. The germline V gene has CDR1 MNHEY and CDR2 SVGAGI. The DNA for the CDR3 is TGTGCCAGCAGCTACCACGACCCGTACAAGTACTTC. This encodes CASSYHDPYKYF.